The clone carrying this T cell receptor (beta chain) was seen a handful of times. This sample was taken from a study of T-cell reconstitution after alpha-beta-depleted transplantation in children. Unique molecular identifiers were used in preparing the TCRbeta library. TCRdb reprocessed the PCR reads with MiXCR, giving one entry per CDR3 protein. Of 490,000 or so distinct CDR3 sequences listed, around 12% are singletons. Germline lookup yields CDR1 ENHRY and CDR2 SYGVKD. With 6 bases removed from V and 6 bases from J, the gap between germline ends came to 12 bases. This CDR3 spans 12 amino acids. The material was PBMCs from the stem cell graft donor, obtained from the stem cell graft. This TCR derives from a human donor who donated a stem cell graft to a child with combined immunodeficiency. The chain employs TRBV10-3 and TRBJ2-7; a possible D gene is TRBD2 (5 bases). CDR3 coding DNA: TGTGCCATCAGCCAAGTCGGGGTCGAGCAGTACTTC. It specifies CAISQVGVEQYF.